The 24 T cell receptor beta chains below were found in one sample sequenced in a study of OX40 agonist ivuxolimab in advanced cancers. Clones were read by immunoSEQ multiplex PCR, and TCRdb kept only the in-frame ones, dropping some. Among about 60,000 clones, over 80% were seen once, and the ten largest hold over 2.5%. Sequences were derived from CD4+ or CD8+ T cells sorted from blood, sampled in a trial of the OX40 agonist ivuxolimab. Every receptor here comes from an adult with an advanced solid tumor such as melanoma, head and neck, liver or kidney cancer.

This chain joins TRBV6-6 and TRBJ1-1; D ambiguous. This CDR3 has 11 amino acids. Trimming stripped 7 bases from V and 6 bases from J, with 9 bases between. CDR1 is MNHNY and CDR2 is SVGAGI in the germline V gene (reference sequence). The CDR3 reads CASKAAAEAFF. CDR3 nucleotide sequence: TGTGCCAGCAAGGCAGCTGCTGAAGCTTTCTTT.

This clone is a singleton in its sample. A junction boundary mismatches the germline segment, possibly from a read error. The rearrangement links TRBV7-2 to TRBJ2-7, with 16 nucleotides matching TRBD2. The germline V gene has CDR1 SGHTA and CDR2 FQGNSA. This CDR3 is built from 16 residues. In DNA form, the CDR3 reads TGTGCCAGCAGCCCTAGAGTGGGACTAGCGGGAGGGGCTCAGTTATTC. As protein: CASSPRVGLAGGAQLF.

This chain uses TRBV6-6 with TRBJ1-5; D unresolved. CDR1 is MNHNY, CDR2 SVGAGI, per germline (reference sequence). This CDR3 contains 12 residues. V lost 5 bases, J lost 10 bases, and 12 bases lay in between. CDR3 in DNA: TGTGCCAGCAGTCTCCTCTCCAGCCCCCAGCATTTT. It translates to CASSLLSSPQHF.

There are a few counts of this clone. V and J are TRBV4-1 and TRBJ1-3; a possible D gene is TRBD1 (5 bases). The V gene's germline CDR1 is MGHRA and CDR2 YSYEKL. V lost 4 bases and J 0 bases, leaving 13 bases between the germline ends. The CDR3 runs 16 residues. The CDR3 coding sequence is TGCGCCAGCAGCCCCCGGGACGGTATCTCTGGAAACACCATATATTTT. Protein product: CASSPRDGISGNTIYF.

J is TRBJ2-2 and V is TRBV5-1; a weak D match, TRBD1 (6 bases). This CDR3 has 15 amino acids. Germline lookup yields CDR1 SGHRS and CDR2 YFSETQ. The V end was cut by 2 bases, the J end by 2 bases, with 10 bases between. CDR3 bases: TGCGCCAGCAGCTTAAGGACAGATAACACCGGGGAGCTGTTTTTT. This gives the protein CASSLRTDNTGELFF.

This rearrangement joins TRBV7-3 to TRBJ2-7; perhaps TRBD1 as D (6 bases). CDR3 length: 18 amino acids. Germline CDR1 and CDR2: SGHTA and FQGTGA. V was cut by 5 bases and J by 3 bases, with 26 bases left in between. CDR3 sequence reads: CASSLLGGGVKGDYEQYF. The DNA for the CDR3 is TGTGCCAGCAGCCTACTAGGGGGTGGAGTTAAAGGAGACTACGAGCAGTACTTC.

J is TRBJ1-3 and V is TRBV10-3, with TRBD1 matching over 7 bases. The CDR3 has 17 residues. J was trimmed by 0 bases and V by 6 bases; bases with no gene match: 11. Germline lookup yields CDR1 ENHRY and CDR2 SYGVKD. In nucleotides, the CDR3 is TGTGCCATCAGCGTCAACAACAGGGGCTACTCTGGAAACACCATATATTTT. This codes for CAISVNNRGYSGNTIYF.

The CDR3 reads CSVERREETQYF. Here the CDR3 DNA reads TGCAGCGTTGAAAGGAGGGAAGAGACCCAGTACTTC. V usage is TRBV29-1 and J usage is TRBJ2-5; perhaps TRBD2 as D (6 bases). Germline V gives CDR1 SQVTM, CDR2 ANQGSEA. The CDR3 consists of 12 residues. Between the trimmed V and J ends, which lost 2 bases and 3 bases, there was a span of 7 bases. The variable domain in full, completed from reference TRBV29-1 and TRBJ2-5, reads SAVISQKPSRDICQRGTSLTIQCQVDSQVTMMFWYRQQPGQSLTLIATANQGSEATYESGFVIDKFPISRPNLTFSTLTVSNMSPEDSSIYLCSVERREETQYFGPGTRLLVL.

For the CDR3, the DNA is TGTGCCAGCAGCGTCGGGACGGAAGAGACCCAGTACTTC. Its protein product is CASSVGTEETQYF. The gene calls are TRBV11-2 and TRBJ2-5; either TRBD1 or TRBD2 may fit D (5 bases each). The CDR3 loop spans 13 amino acids. V lost 5 bases to trimming and J lost 3 bases, with 10 bases between them. Germline CDR1 is SGHAT and CDR2 is FQNNGV. The variable domain in full, completed from reference TRBV11-2 and TRBJ2-5, reads EAGVAQSPRYKIIEKRQSVAFWCNPISGHATLYWYQQILGQGPKLLIQFQNNGVVDDSQLPKDRFSAERLKGVDSTLKIQPAKLEDSAVYLCASSVGTEETQYFGPGTRLLVL.

The chain employs TRBV7-9 and TRBJ2-1, with 16 bases matching TRBD2. From germline, CDR1 is SEHNR and CDR2 FQNEAQ (reference sequence). Trimming at V came to 5 bases and at J to 4 bases, leaving 8 bases not matched to a gene. The CDR3 extends over 18 amino acids. The CDR3 protein is CASSNPGLAGGPYNEQFF. The CDR3 region has the DNA TGTGCCAGCAGCAATCCGGGACTAGCGGGAGGGCCTTACAATGAGCAGTTCTTC. Supplemented by reference TRBV7-9 and TRBJ2-1, the full variable domain reads DTGVSQNPRHKITKRGQNVTFRCDPISEHNRLYWYRQTLGQGPEFLTYFQNEAQLEKSRLLSDRFSAERPKGSFSTLEIQRTEQGDSAMYLCASSNPGLAGGPYNEQFFGPGTRLTVL.

This rearrangement joins TRBV6-1 to TRBJ2-1, with 13 nucleotides matching TRBD2. This CDR3 spans 15 amino acids. The germline V gene has CDR1 MNHNS and CDR2 SASEGT. With V trimmed by 8 bases and J by 7 bases, 8 bases remained unmatched. The CDR3 sequence: CASRRLAGGSNEQFF. CDR3 sequence (DNA): TGTGCCAGCCGGAGACTAGCGGGAGGTAGTAATGAGCAGTTCTTC.

This chain uses TRBV21-1 with TRBJ1-1. TRBV21-1 has pseudogene status. There are 8 residues in the CDR3. The DNA for the CDR3 is TGTGCCAGCGGCATAGCTTTCTTT. Translated, it gives CASGIAFF.

The table lists this clone with a count of one. This sequence joins TRBV2 and TRBJ2-3, with 7 bases lining up with TRBD1. The junction had 2 bases not matched to a gene; V was cut back by 5 bases and J by 6 bases. The CDR3 runs 12 residues. Germline assignment: CDR1 SNHLY and CDR2 FYNNEI. The CDR3 DNA sequence: TGTGCCAGCAGTCTACAGGGGGATACGCAGTATTTT. It yields the protein CASSLQGDTQYF.

This clone was detected a few times. This chain uses TRBV19 with TRBJ1-1; a possible D gene is TRBD1 (6 bases). V shed 6 bases and J shed 1 base, with 15 bases lying between them. The CDR3 contains 15 residues. Germline CDR1 LNHDA, CDR2 SQIVND (reference sequence). In nucleotides, the CDR3 is TGTGCCAGTAGGAATTTCGGACAGACGAACACTGAAGCTTTCTTT. This sequence encodes CASRNFGQTNTEAFF.

The chain recombines TRBV2 with TRBJ1-1, with 9 positions matching TRBD1. The junction had 3 bases not matched to a gene; V was cut back by 0 bases and J by 4 bases. The CDR3 length is 15 residues. The germline V gene encodes CDR1 SNHLY and CDR2 FYNNEI. The CDR3 here is CASSEAGTGRTEAFF. Written as DNA, the CDR3 is TGTGCCAGCAGTGAAGCGGGGACAGGGCGCACTGAAGCTTTCTTT. Full variable domain (outside the CDR3, taken from reference TRBV2 and TRBJ1-1): EPEVTQTPSHQVTQMGQEVILRCVPISNHLYFYWYRQILGQKVEFLVSFYNNEISEKSEIFDDQFSVERPDGSNFTLKIRSTKLEDSAMYFCASSEAGTGRTEAFFGQGTRLTVV.

The chain links TRBV7-2 to TRBJ2-7, with 14 bases matching TRBD2. The V segment lost 5 bases and the J segment 3 bases; nucleotides outside the gene matches: 3. The CDR3 has 15 amino acids. The germline V gene has CDR1 SGHTA and CDR2 FQGNSA. Written as DNA, the CDR3 is TGTGCCAGCAGCCCGGGACTAGCGGGAGTCTACGAGCAGTACTTC. Translating gives CASSPGLAGVYEQYF.

The CDR3 loop is CASSLKGSSYEQYF. In nucleotides, the CDR3 is TGTGCCAGCAGCTTAAAGGGGAGCTCCTACGAGCAGTACTTC. This chain uses TRBV7-9 with TRBJ2-7; perhaps D is TRBD1 or TRBD2 (5 bases each). With 2 bases removed from V and 0 bases from J, the gap between germline ends came to 8 bases. The CDR3 sequence is 14 residues long. Germline CDR1 is SEHNR and CDR2 is FQNEAQ (reference sequence). Based on the CDR3 plus reference TRBV7-9 and TRBJ2-7, the full variable domain is DTGVSQNPRHKITKRGQNVTFRCDPISEHNRLYWYRQTLGQGPEFLTYFQNEAQLEKSRLLSDRFSAERPKGSFSTLEIQRTEQGDSAMYLCASSLKGSSYEQYFGPGTRLTVT.

The gene calls are TRBV11-1 and TRBJ1-5; 11 nucleotides match TRBD1. Germline assignment: CDR1 SGHAT and CDR2 FQDESV (reference sequence). V shed 6 bases, J shed 7 bases, and the junction held 11 bases outside the gene matches. This CDR3 comprises 16 residues. Here the CDR3 DNA reads TGTGCCAGCAGTTACACCGGGACAGGGGGTAACCAGCCCCAGCATTTT. This sequence encodes CASSYTGTGGNQPQHF.

The V gene is TRBV14, the J gene TRBJ2-2; 8 nucleotides match TRBD1. J gave up 6 bases and V 6 bases, and 3 bases lay outside the gene matches. The V gene's germline CDR1 is SGHDN and CDR2 FVKESK. The CDR3 runs to 13 residues. The CDR3 DNA reads TGTGCCAGCAGGGACAGGGCCGCCGGGGAGCTGTTTTTT. Its translation is CASRDRAAGELFF.

The chain carries TRBV18 and TRBJ2-5, with TRBD1 matching over 10 bases. V dropped 3 bases and J dropped 2; count of bases not matched to a gene: 6. CDR1 and CDR2 (germline): KGHSH, LQKENI. The CDR3 spans 16 residues. CDR3 nucleotide sequence: TGTGCCAGCTCACCGAGGACAGGGGGGACACAAGAGACCCAGTACTTC. It codes for CASSPRTGGTQETQYF.

The chain has TRBV10-3 and TRBJ2-7; 10 bases map to TRBD1. With V trimmed by 0 bases and J by 0 bases, 5 bases remained unmatched. This CDR3 is 17 amino acids long. From germline, CDR1 is ENHRY and CDR2 SYGVKD. The CDR3: CAISESYWDRGSYEQYF. The DNA for the CDR3 is TGTGCCATCAGTGAGTCCTATTGGGACAGGGGCTCCTACGAGCAGTACTTC.

The chain recombines TRBV6-6 with TRBJ2-3, with 7 bases lining up with TRBD1. Germline V gene lookup returns CDR1 MNHNY and CDR2 SVGAGI (reference sequence). Trimming at V came to 9 bases and at J to 3 bases, leaving 3 bases not matched to a gene. The CDR3 extends over 12 amino acids. CDR3 residues: CASEQGTDTQYF. The CDR3 DNA reads TGTGCCAGTGAACAGGGGACAGATACGCAGTATTTT.

This chain joins TRBV4-1 and TRBJ2-2; a weak D match, TRBD1 (5 bases). CDR3 length: 16 amino acids. V was shortened by 7 bases and J by 5 bases, with 20 bases between the two germline ends. From germline, CDR1 is MGHRA and CDR2 YSYEKL. The DNA for the CDR3 is TGCGCCAGCATCAGTGATCCAGGGATGAGGACCGGGGAGCTGTTTTTT. This encodes CASISDPGMRTGELFF.

The CDR3 DNA follows: TGCGCCAGCAGTGAGACCCTAGCGGGAGGCCGTCAGCGGGAGCAGTTCTTC. Protein product: CASSETLAGGRQREQFF. The chain recombines TRBV10-1 with TRBJ2-1; 11 positions agree with TRBD2. V was clipped by 2 bases and J by 10 bases; unmatched bases: 13. This CDR3 is 17 amino acids long. CDR1 and CDR2 from the germline V gene are WNHNN and SYGVQD (reference sequence).